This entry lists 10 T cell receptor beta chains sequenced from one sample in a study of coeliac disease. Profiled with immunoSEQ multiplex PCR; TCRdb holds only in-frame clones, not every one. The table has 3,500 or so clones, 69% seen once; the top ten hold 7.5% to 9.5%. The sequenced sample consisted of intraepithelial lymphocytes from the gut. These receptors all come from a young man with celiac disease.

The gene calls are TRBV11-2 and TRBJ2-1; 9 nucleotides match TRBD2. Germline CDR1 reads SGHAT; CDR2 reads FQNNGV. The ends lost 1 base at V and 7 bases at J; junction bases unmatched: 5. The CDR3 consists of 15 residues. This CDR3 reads CASSLVAGVHNEQFF. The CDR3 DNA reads TGTGCCAGCAGCTTAGTAGCGGGAGTTCATAATGAGCAGTTCTTC.

CDR3: CASAGDSNEKLFF. CDR3 bases: TGTGCCAGCGCTGGGGACAGCAATGAAAAACTGTTTTTT. The chain employs TRBV6-5 and TRBJ1-4; 7 bases fit TRBD1. Germline V lookup: CDR1 MNHEY, CDR2 SVGAGI. CDR3 size: 13 residues. The V segment lost 8 bases and the J segment 5 bases; nucleotides outside the gene matches: 5.

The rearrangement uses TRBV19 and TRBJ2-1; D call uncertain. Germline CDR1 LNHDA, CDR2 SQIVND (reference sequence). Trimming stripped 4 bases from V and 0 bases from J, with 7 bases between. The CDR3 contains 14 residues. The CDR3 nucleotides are TGTGCCAGTAGTAGAGACAACTCCTACAATGAGCAGTTCTTC. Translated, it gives CASSRDNSYNEQFF. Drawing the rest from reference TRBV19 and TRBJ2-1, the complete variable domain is DGGITQSPKYLFRKEGQNVTLSCEQNLNHDAMYWYRQDPGQGLRLIYYSQIVNDFQKGDIAEGYSVSREKKESFPLTVTSAQKNPTAFYLCASSRDNSYNEQFFGPGTRLTVL.

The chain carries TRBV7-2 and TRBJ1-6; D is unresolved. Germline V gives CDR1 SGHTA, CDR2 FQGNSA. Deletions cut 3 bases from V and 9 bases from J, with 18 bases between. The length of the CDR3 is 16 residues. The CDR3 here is CASSFSQNLAGSPLHF. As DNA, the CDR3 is TGTGCCAGCAGCTTCAGTCAGAACTTAGCGGGTTCACCCCTCCACTTT.

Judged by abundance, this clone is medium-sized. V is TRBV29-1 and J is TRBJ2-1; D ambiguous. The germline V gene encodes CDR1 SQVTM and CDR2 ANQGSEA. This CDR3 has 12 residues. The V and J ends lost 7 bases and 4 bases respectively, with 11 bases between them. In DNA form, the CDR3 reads TGCAGCGCCCGAATACTTTACAATGAGCAGTTCTTC. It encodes CSARILYNEQFF.

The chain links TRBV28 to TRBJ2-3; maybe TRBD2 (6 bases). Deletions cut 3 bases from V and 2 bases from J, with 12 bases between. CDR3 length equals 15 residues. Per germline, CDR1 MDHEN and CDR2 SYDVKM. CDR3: CASSFLAGHTDTQYF. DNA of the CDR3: TGTGCCAGCAGTTTTTTGGCGGGGCACACAGATACGCAGTATTTT. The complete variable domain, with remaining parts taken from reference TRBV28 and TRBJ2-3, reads DVKVTQSSRYLVKRTGEKVFLECVQDMDHENMFWYRQDPGLGLRLIYFSYDVKMKEKGDIPEGYSVSREKKERFSLILESASTNQTSMYLCASSFLAGHTDTQYFGPGTRLTVL.

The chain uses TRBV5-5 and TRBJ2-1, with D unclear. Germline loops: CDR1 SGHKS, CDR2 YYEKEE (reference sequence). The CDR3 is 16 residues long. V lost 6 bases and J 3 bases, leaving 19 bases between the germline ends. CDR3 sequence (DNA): TGTGCCAGCACCCTAAGATCGCAAACGGTCTACAATGAGCAGTTCTTC. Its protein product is CASTLRSQTVYNEQFF.

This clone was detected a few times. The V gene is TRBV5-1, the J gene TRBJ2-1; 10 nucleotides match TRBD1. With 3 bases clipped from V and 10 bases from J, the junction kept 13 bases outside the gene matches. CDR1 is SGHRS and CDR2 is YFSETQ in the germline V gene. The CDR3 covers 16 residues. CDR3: CASSWHRDRGGVEQFF. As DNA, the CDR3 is TGCGCCAGCAGCTGGCACCGGGACAGGGGAGGCGTGGAGCAGTTCTTC.

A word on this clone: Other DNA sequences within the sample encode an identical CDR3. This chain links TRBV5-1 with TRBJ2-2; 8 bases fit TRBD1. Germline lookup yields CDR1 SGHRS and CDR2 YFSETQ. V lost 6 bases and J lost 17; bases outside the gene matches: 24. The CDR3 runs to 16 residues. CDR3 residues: CASTRTGSNTGELLFF. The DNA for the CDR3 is TGCGCCAGCACAAGGACAGGGTCGAACACCGGGGAGCTGTTATTTTTT. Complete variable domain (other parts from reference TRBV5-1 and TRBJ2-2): KAGVTQTPRYLIKTRGQQVTLSCSPISGHRSVSWYQQTPGQGLQFLFEYFSETQRNKGNFPGRFSGRQFSNSRSEMNVSTLELGDSALYLCASTRTGSNTGELLFFGEGSRLTVL.

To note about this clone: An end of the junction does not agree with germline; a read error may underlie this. The DNA of the CDR3 is TGTGCCAGCAGCTTGGCTTTCAACACTGCCGTCATGAACACTAAAGCTTTCTTT. As protein: CASSLAFNTAVMNTKAFF. The chain employs TRBV5-5 and TRBJ1-1; D is undetermined. Germline values: CDR1 SGHKS, CDR2 YYEKEE (reference sequence). CDR3 length: 18 amino acids. Variable domain in full (rest from reference TRBV5-5 and TRBJ1-1): DAGVTQSPTHLIKTRGQQVTLRCSPISGHKSVSWYQQVLGQGPQFIFQYYEKEERGRGNFPDRFSARQFPNYSSELNVNALLLGDSALYLCASSLAFNTAVMNTKAFFGQGTRLTVV.